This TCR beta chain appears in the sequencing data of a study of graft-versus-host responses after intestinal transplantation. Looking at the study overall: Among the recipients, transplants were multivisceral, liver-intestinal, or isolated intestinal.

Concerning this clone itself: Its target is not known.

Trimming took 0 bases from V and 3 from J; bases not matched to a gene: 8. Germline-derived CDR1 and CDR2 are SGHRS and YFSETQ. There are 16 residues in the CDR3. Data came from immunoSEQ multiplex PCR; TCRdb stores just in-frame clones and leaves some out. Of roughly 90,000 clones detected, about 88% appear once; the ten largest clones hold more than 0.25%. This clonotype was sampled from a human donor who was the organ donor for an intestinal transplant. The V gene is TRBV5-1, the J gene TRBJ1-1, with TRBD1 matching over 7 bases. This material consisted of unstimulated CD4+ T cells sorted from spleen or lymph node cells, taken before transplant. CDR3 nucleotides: TGCGCCAGCAGCTTGGCGCCAGGGGGTTCGGACACTGAAGCTTTCTTT. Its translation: CASSLAPGGSDTEAFF.